These T cell receptor beta chains were read from a single sample in a study of shared T cell receptors in the human thymus. The data were produced by immunoSEQ multiplex PCR, yet TCRdb's version contains in-frame clones alone and is incomplete. The repertoire holds about 380,000 clones, with roughly 94% as singletons. Sequencing was carried out using thymocytes. Source of these receptors: a human donor. CDR3s include the opening cysteine and the closing phenylalanine or tryptophan. The D gene is left open where the match is weak. Rows may omit the clone size; those that give it use once, few, many or a size class.

d_call j_call v_call clone_size cdr3_nt cdr3_aa
- TRBJ1-2 TRBV6-5 - TGTGCCAGCATCAAAAGAGGGGGGAGTAGCTATGGCTACACCTTC CASIKRGGSSYGYTF
TRBD2 TRBJ2-5 TRBV7-2 once TGTGCCAGCAGCTTAGGGGAGGCGGGAGACCGAGAGACCCAGTACTTC CASSLGEAGDRETQYF
- TRBJ2-7 TRBV7-2 - TGTGCCAGCAGCTTAGTGTGCAGGAACCACGAGCAGTACTTC CASSLVCRNHEQYF
TRBD2 TRBJ2-2 TRBV7-3 - TGTGCCAGCACCGACCCGACCGGGGGGTACGGGGAGCTGTTTTTT CASTDPTGGYGELFF
- TRBJ1-5 TRBV2 - TGTGCCAGCAGCCTCGATCAGCCCCAGCATTTT CASSLDQPQHF
TRBD2 TRBJ2-1 TRBV5-1 - TGCGCCAGCAGCGGGACTAGTACCTACAATGAGCAGTTCTTC CASSGTSTYNEQFF
- TRBJ1-1 TRBV11-1 once TGTGCCAGCAGCTGGGGGGGTGAGAACACTGAAGCTTTCTTT CASSWGGENTEAFF
- TRBJ1-1 TRBV6-1 - TGTGCCAGCAGTGAAAACGGGAGACGGGACGAGAACACTGAAGCTTTCTTT CASSENGRRDENTEAFF
- TRBJ1-2 TRBV15 - TGTGCCACCAGCGGGGGGGGTAACTATGGCTACACCTTC CATSGGGNYGYTF
- TRBJ2-5 TRBV19 - TGTGCCAGTAGTAACGCTAAAGAGACCCAGTACTTC CASSNAKETQYF
- TRBJ1-1 TRBV27 - TGTGCCAGCAGTTCCCTCCCCAGGAGGAACACTGAAGCTTTCTTT CASSSLPRRNTEAFF
- TRBJ2-5 TRBV6-1 - TGTGCCAGCTATAGGGCAGCCCCCGAAGAGACCCAGTACTTC CASYRAAPEETQYF
TRBD2 TRBJ2-1 TRBV14 - TGTGCCAGCAGCCAAGATTCGGGACTAACACCCCACAATGAGCAGTTCTTC CASSQDSGLTPHNEQFF
- TRBJ1-1 TRBV5-1 - TGCGCCAGCGGTAAGGGGGGGAACACTGAAGCTTTCTTT CASGKGGNTEAFF
- TRBJ2-7 TRBV6-1 - TGTGCCAGCAGTATTCGGGGTTATGGGGGCGAGCAGTACTTC CASSIRGYGGEQYF
- TRBJ1-4 TRBV9 few TGTGCCAGCAGCGTAGGGATAACTAATGAAAAACTGTTTTTT CASSVGITNEKLFF
- TRBJ2-7 TRBV21-1 - TGTGCCAGCAGCAAACGGCGGAAGGACTACGAGCAGTACTTC CASSKRRKDYEQYF
TRBD1 TRBJ2-7 TRBV29-1 - TGCAGCGTTGCCGCACCCAGACAGGGGACTGCCTACGAGCAGTACTTC CSVAAPRQGTAYEQYF
- TRBJ2-1 TRBV29-1 - TGCAGCCTTTTACTTAGCGATGGTGAGCAGTTCTTC CSLLLSDGEQFF
- TRBJ2-1 TRBV6-5 - TGTGCCAGCAGTTCGAGGGCGTGGGGGAATGAGCAGTTCTTC CASSSRAWGNEQFF
TRBD2 TRBJ2-1 TRBV29-1 - TGCAGCGTTGAGGGTAGACTAGCTCCGAGCTCCTACAATGAGCAGTTCTTC CSVEGRLAPSSYNEQFF
TRBD1 TRBJ1-2 TRBV28 - TGTGCCAGCACCGCTCCCGAGACAGGGGGCGGCCACCGTAGGGGCTACACCTTC CASTAPETGGGHRRGYTF
- TRBJ1-4 TRBV11-2 - TGTGCCAGCAGCTTACCCCTCCAGGGGTTATCTAATGAAAAACTGTTTTTT CASSLPLQGLSNEKLFF
TRBD1 TRBJ1-2 TRBV28 - TGTGCCAGTTCAGGGGGCGACTATGGCTACACCTTC CASSGGDYGYTF
TRBD2 TRBJ2-1 TRBV30 - TGTGCCTGGAGTACAAACACTAGCGGGAACAACTACAATGAGCAGTTCTTC CAWSTNTSGNNYNEQFF
TRBD1 TRBJ2-5 TRBV10-1 - TGCGCCAGCAGCAACCCCGACAGGGGGATCCAAGAGACCCAGTACTTC CASSNPDRGIQETQYF
- TRBJ2-7 TRBV2 once TGTGCCAGCAGTGACTGCGAGCAGTACTTC CASSDCEQYF
TRBD1 TRBJ1-3 TRBV18 - TGTGCCAGCTCACCCCCGAGGACAACGGGACAGTCTGGAAACACCATATATTTT CASSPPRTTGQSGNTIYF
TRBD2 TRBJ2-1 TRBV23-1 - TGCGCCAGCACCGAAGCGGGAGAACGGGTCGTATGCAATGAGCAGTTCTTC CASTEAGERVVCNEQFF
TRBD1 TRBJ2-2 TRBV6-1 - TGTGCCAGCAGTGAATTCGGGACAGGGAAAGCCGGGGAGCTGTTTTTT CASSEFGTGKAGELFF
- TRBJ2-7 TRBV28 - TGTGCCAGCAGTTTTAGGGGGGGGCCCTACGAGCAGTACTTC CASSFRGGPYEQYF
- TRBJ1-2 TRBV12-5 - TGTGCTAGTGGCCCGAAGGGGGGGCGCTCCAACTATGGCTACACCTTC CASGPKGGRSNYGYTF
TRBD2 TRBJ2-2 TRBV9 - TGTGCCAGCAGCGCCCTCCCTGGGGCTAGCGGGCCGAACACCGGGGAGCTGTTTTTT CASSALPGASGPNTGELFF
- TRBJ1-4 TRBV4-2 - TGTGCCAGCAGCCAAGACGGCAGGGGCAAAAGGGAAAAACTGTTTTTT CASSQDGRGKREKLFF
- TRBJ2-1 TRBV11-2 - TGTGCCAGCAGCTTAGTCCCTAGCATCCAATATAACAATGAGCAGTTCTTC CASSLVPSIQYNNEQFF
- TRBJ2-7 TRBV10-3 - TGTGCCATCAGTGAGTCGAAGAGGGTCGTACTACCTCTTTCCTACGAGCAGTACTTC CAISESKRVVLPLSYEQYF
TRBD1 TRBJ1-1 TRBV28 - TGTGCCAGCAGTGCGCGACAGGGGCGAATCCCCACCCCCCCTGAAGCTTTCTTT CASSARQGRIPTPPEAFF
TRBD2 TRBJ2-7 TRBV10-2 - TGCGCCAGCAGTGAGTCTTCCAGGGGGCTAGCGGGAGATACCTCCTACGAGCAGTACTTC CASSESSRGLAGDTSYEQYF
TRBD2 TRBJ2-7 TRBV5-8 once TGTGCCAGCAGCTTGTTGGCGCTAGCGGGAGAAGACTACGAGCAGTACTTC CASSLLALAGEDYEQYF
TRBD1 TRBJ2-2 TRBV27 - TGTGCCAGCAGACTGAAACAGGGGCGCGCCGGGGAGCTGTTTTTT CASRLKQGRAGELFF
TRBD1 TRBJ2-7 TRBV2 once TGTGCCAGCCAACTCACAAACCGGGACAGGAGCTCCTACGAGCAGTACTTC CASQLTNRDRSSYEQYF
- TRBJ2-3 TRBV29-1 once TGCAGCGTTGAGAGCCTAGTCACAGATACGCAGTATTTT CSVESLVTDTQYF
- TRBJ1-1 TRBV18 - TGTGCCAGCTCACCACCGCGAAAAGGGAACCCTATGAACACTGAAGCTTTCTTT CASSPPRKGNPMNTEAFF
TRBD1 TRBJ2-7 TRBV13 - TGTGCCAGCAGCCAACTCTCCGGGACAGGGGACGAGCAGTACTTC CASSQLSGTGDEQYF
- TRBJ1-2 TRBV5-4 - TGTGCCAGCAGCTTCTACACCGAAGGGAATGGCTACACCTTC CASSFYTEGNGYTF
- TRBJ2-7 TRBV18 - TGTGCCAGCTCACCGCAGCGTTTTAAGCGGGTAGGTTACGAGCAGTACTTC CASSPQRFKRVGYEQYF
- TRBJ2-1 TRBV4-1 - TGCGCCAGCAGCCAAGCCGCTAGGGAAATGAATGAGCAGTTCTTC CASSQAAREMNEQFF
TRBD1 TRBJ2-7 TRBV27 once TGTGCCAGCAGTTTTAAGACAGGGCGAGACGAGCAGTACTTC CASSFKTGRDEQYF
TRBD2 TRBJ2-1 TRBV27 once TGTGCCAGCAGCTGGACTAGCGGGGATGACAATGAGCAGTTCTTC CASSWTSGDDNEQFF
TRBD1 TRBJ2-2 TRBV27 once TGTGCCAGCAGTCCTCGGACAGGACGTACCGGGGAGCTGTTTTTT CASSPRTGRTGELFF
- TRBJ2-5 TRBV6-4 - TGTGCCAGCAGTGAAAAAGTCTTTAACCAAGAGACCCAGTACTTC CASSEKVFNQETQYF